This T cell receptor beta chain derives from a study of OX40 agonist ivuxolimab in advanced cancers. Study results and caveats: Averaged across samples, CD8+ T cells carried more expanded clones than CD4+ did.

The protocol was immunoSEQ multiplex PCR, while the TCRdb copy is restricted to in-frame clones and leaves out a portion. The profile shows 50,000 to 60,000 clones, about 83% of them singletons. Details on this clone: The antigen is not known.

The CDR3 totals 15 residues. V lost 3 bases and J lost 2, with 14 bases in between. Per germline, CDR1 MNHEY and CDR2 SMNVEV (reference sequence). This receptor was identified in an adult with an advanced solid tumor such as melanoma, head and neck, liver or kidney cancer. The chain couples TRBV27 to TRBJ2-7, with D perhaps matching TRBD1 (6 bases). Material: CD4+ or CD8+ T cells sorted from blood, obtained in a trial of the OX40 agonist ivuxolimab. CDR3 amino acids: CASSLGAGLTYEQYF. For the CDR3, the DNA is TGTGCCAGCAGTTTGGGGGCAGGGCTCACCTACGAGCAGTACTTC.